This entry lists 5 T cell receptor beta chains sequenced from one sample in a study of T cells expressing NK-cell markers. TCRdb re-called the 5' RACE reads and gives one entry per CDR3 protein, without DNA. The sample spans 200,000 to 300,000 distinct CDR3 sequences; the ten largest clones claim around 0.37%. The sample consisted of blood T cells: a sorted CD56 or NKG2C T cell subset, CD4+ or CD8+ T cells, or bulk PBMC T cells (not recorded which). Receptors were obtained from a man aged 18 to 30 in good health.

The chain uses TRBV7-9 and TRBJ1-1; TCRdb designates TRBD1, a call that cannot be tested without DNA. The CDR3 totals 12 residues. Germline loops: CDR1 SEHNR, CDR2 FQNEAQ (reference sequence). Here the CDR3 reads CASSLVRGEAFF. Complete variable domain (other parts from reference TRBV7-9 and TRBJ1-1): DTGVSQNPRHKITKRGQNVTFRCDPISEHNRLYWYRQTLGQGPEFLTYFQNEAQLEKSRLLSDRFSAERPKGSFSTLEIQRTEQGDSAMYLCASSLVRGEAFFGQGTRLTVV.

The chain has TRBV4-3 and TRBJ2-1; without DNA, the TCRdb call of TRBD2 cannot be checked. Germline V gene lookup returns CDR1 LGHNA and CDR2 YSLEER. This CDR3 has 14 amino acids. CDR3: CASSQDWGGNEQFF.

The chain uses TRBV24-1 and TRBJ2-3. This CDR3 contains 14 residues. Germline values: CDR1 KGHDR, CDR2 SFDVKD. This CDR3 reads CATSEPRFADTQYF.

V and J are TRBV11-3 and TRBJ2-4; TCRdb picks TRBD2, but there is no DNA to check that call. Germline CDR1 SGHNT, CDR2 YENEEA. The CDR3 loop spans 16 amino acids. The chain's CDR3 is CASSPSRLAAKNIQYF.

The chain has TRBV7-2 and TRBJ2-3; TCRdb's D call of TRBD1 is untestable without DNA. Germline V gene data show CDR1 as SGHTA and CDR2 as FQGNSA. This CDR3 comprises 14 residues. The CDR3 here is CASSFDRSTDTQYF.